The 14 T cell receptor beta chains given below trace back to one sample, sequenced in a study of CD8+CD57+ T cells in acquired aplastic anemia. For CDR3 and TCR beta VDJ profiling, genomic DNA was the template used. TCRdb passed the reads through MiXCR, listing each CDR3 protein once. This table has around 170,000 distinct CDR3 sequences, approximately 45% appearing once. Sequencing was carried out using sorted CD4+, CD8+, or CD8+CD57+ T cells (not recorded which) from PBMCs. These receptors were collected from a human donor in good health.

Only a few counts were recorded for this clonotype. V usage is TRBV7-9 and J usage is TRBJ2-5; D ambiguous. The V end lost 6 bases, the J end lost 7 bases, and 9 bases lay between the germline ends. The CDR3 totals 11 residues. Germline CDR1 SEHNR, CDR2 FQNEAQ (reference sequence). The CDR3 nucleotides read TGTGCCAGCAGTCCCTCCGGGACCCAGTACTTC. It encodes CASSPSGTQYF. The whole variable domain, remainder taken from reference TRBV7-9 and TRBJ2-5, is DTGVSQNPRHKITKRGQNVTFRCDPISEHNRLYWYRQTLGQGPEFLTYFQNEAQLEKSRLLSDRFSAERPKGSFSTLEIQRTEQGDSAMYLCASSPSGTQYFGPGTRLLVL.

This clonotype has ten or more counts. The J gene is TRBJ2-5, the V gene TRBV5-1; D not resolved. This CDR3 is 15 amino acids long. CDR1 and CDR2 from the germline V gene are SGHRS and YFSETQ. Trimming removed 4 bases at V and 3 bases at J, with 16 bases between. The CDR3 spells CASSPRFGSKETQYF. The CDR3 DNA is TGCGCCAGCAGCCCCCGATTCGGGTCGAAAGAGACCCAGTACTTC.

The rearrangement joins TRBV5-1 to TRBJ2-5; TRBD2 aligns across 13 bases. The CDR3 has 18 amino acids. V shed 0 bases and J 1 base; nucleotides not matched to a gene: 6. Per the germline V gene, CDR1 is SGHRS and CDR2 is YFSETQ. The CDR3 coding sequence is TGCGCCAGCAGCTTGGCTCCGACTAGCGGGGGGCTCCAAGAGACCCAGTACTTC. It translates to CASSLAPTSGGLQETQYF.

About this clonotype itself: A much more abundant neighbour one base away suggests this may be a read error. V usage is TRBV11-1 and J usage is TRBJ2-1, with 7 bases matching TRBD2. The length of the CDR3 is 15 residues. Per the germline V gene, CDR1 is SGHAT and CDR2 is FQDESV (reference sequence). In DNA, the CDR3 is TGTGCCAGCAGCTTAGGACTAGCCTCCTACAATGGGCAGTTCTTC. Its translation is CASSLGLASYNGQFF.

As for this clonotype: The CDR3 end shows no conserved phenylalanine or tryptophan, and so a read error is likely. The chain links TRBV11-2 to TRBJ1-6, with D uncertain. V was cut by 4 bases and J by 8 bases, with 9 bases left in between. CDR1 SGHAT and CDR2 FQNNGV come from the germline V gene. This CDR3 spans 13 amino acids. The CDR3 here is CASSYFTDSPLHL. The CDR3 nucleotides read TGTGCCAGCAGCTACTTCACTGATTCACCCCTCCACCTT.

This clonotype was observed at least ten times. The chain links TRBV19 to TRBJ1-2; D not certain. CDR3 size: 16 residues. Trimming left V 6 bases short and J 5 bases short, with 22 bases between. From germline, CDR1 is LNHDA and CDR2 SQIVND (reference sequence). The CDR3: CASRIAIGIPRYGYTF. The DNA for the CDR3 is TGTGCCAGTAGGATTGCTATCGGGATCCCTCGTTATGGCTACACCTTC.

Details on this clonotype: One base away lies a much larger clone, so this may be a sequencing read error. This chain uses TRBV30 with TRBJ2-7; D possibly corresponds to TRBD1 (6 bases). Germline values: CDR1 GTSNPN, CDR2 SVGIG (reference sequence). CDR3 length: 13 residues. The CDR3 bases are TGTGCCTGGAGTGTCAACAGGGCCTACGAGCAGTGCTTC. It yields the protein CAWSVNRAYEQCF.

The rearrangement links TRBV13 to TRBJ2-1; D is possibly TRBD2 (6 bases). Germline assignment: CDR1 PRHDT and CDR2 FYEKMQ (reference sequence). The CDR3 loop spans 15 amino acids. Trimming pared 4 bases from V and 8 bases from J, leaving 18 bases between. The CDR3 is CASSSQTSIGDEQFF. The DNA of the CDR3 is TGTGCCAGCAGCTCTCAGACTAGTATCGGCGATGAGCAGTTCTTC.

The CDR3 loop is CASSPKDREDQETQYF. DNA for the CDR3: TGTGCCAGCAGCCCCAAGGACAGGGAAGACCAAGAGACCCAGTACTTC. The J gene is TRBJ2-5, the V gene TRBV7-9; 8 bases fit TRBD1. Germline CDR1 is SEHNR and CDR2 is FQNEAQ (reference sequence). This CDR3 is built from 16 residues. Trimming cost V 5 bases and J 0 bases; bases outside gene matches: 8.

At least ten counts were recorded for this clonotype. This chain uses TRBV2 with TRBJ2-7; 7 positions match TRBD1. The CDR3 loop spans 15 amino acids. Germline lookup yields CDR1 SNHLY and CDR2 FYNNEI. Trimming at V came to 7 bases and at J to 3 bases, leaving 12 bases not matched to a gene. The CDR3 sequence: CASNPTGAGSYEQYF. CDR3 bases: TGTGCCAGCAATCCTACAGGGGCAGGTAGCTACGAGCAGTACTTC.

CDR3 bases: TGTGCCAGCAGCTACCGGGACGTCCGGAGGGACACTGAAGCTTTCTTT. As protein: CASSYRDVRRDTEAFF. This sequence joins TRBV12-3 or TRBV12-4 and TRBJ1-1; maybe TRBD1 (5 bases). V shed 6 bases and J shed 3 bases, with 20 bases lying between them. CDR3 length equals 16 residues.

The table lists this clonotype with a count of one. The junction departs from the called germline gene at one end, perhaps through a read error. The CDR3: CASSHSSGGARDTQYF. For the CDR3, the DNA is TGTGCCAGCAGCCATTCTAGCGGGGGGGCCAGAGATACACAGTATTTT. The chain links TRBV7-6 to TRBJ2-3; 12 bases map to TRBD2. Germline CDR1 and CDR2: SGHVS and FNYEAQ. The CDR3 length is 16 residues.

CDR3 loop: CASSLKFF. Here the CDR3 DNA reads TGTGCCAGCAGCTTAAAGTTTTTT. The V gene is TRBV7-3, the J gene TRBJ2-2; unclear D gene. Trimming shortened V by 1 base and J by 16 bases, and 1 base separated the two germline ends. Germline V CDR1 and CDR2: SGHTA, FQGTGA. The CDR3 has 8 amino acids.

The CDR3: CASSGGRGSTDTQYF. DNA for the CDR3: TGCGCCAGCAGTGGAGGTAGAGGTAGCACAGATACGCAGTATTTT. The chain is built from TRBV10-2 and TRBJ2-3; no clear D. This CDR3 region has 15 residues. Germline values: CDR1 WSHSY, CDR2 SAAADI. V gave up 4 bases and J gave up 0 bases, with 11 bases separating them.